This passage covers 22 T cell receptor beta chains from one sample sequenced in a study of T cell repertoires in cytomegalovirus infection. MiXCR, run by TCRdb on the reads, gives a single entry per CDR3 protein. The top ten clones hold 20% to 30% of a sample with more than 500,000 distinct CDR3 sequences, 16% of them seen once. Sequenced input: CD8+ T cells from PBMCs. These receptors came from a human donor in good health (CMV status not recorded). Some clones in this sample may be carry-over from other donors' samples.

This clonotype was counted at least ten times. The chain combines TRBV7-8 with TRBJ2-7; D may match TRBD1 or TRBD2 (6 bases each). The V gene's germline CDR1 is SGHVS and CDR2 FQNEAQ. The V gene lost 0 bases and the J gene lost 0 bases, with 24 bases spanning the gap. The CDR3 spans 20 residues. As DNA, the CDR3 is TGTGCCAGCAGCTTAGCGATCCTAGGGGGGCGGACCCTTAGCTCCTACGAGCAGTACTTC. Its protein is CASSLAILGGRTLSSYEQYF.

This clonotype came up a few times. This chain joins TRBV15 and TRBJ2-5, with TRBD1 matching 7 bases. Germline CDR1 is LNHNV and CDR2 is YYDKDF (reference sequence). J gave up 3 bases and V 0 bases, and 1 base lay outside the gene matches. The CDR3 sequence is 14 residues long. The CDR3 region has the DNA TGTGCCACCAGCAGAGATCAGGGGGAAGAGACCCAGTACTTC. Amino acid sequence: CATSRDQGEETQYF. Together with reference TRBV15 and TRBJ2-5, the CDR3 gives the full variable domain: DAMVIQNPRYQVTQFGKPVTLSCSQTLNHNVMYWYQQKSSQAPKLLFHYYDKDFNNEADTPDNFQSRRPNTSFCFLDIRSPGLGDTAMYLCATSRDQGEETQYFGPGTRLLVL.

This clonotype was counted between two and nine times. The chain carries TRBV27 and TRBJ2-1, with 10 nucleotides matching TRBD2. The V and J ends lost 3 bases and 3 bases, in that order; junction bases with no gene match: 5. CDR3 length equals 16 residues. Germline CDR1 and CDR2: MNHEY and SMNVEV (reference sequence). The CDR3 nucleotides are TGTGCCAGCAGTTTGGAGCGGGGGGGATTCTACAATGAGCAGTTCTTC. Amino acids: CASSLERGGFYNEQFF.

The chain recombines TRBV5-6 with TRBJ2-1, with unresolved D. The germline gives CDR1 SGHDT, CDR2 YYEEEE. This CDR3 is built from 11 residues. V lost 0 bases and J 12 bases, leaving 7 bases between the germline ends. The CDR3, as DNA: TGTGCCAGCAGCTTGGGGGCTGCGCAGTTCTTC. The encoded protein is CASSLGAAQFF.

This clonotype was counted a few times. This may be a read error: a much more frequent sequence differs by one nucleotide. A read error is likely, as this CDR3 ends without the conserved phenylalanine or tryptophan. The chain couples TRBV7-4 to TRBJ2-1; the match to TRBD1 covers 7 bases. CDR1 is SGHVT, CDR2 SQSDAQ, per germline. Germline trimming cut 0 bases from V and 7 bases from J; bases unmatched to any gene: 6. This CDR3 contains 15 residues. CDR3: CASSLALGQQNEQFL. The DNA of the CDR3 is TGTGCCAGCAGCTTAGCTTTGGGACAGCAGAATGAGCAGTTCTTA.

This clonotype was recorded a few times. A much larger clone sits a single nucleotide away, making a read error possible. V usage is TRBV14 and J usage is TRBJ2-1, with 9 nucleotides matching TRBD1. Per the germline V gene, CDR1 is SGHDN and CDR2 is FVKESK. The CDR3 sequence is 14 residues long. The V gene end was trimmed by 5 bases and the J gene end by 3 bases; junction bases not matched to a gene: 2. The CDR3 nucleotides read TGTGCCAGCAGCGCGGGACAGGGCTACAATGAGCAGTTCTTC. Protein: CASSAGQGYNEQFF.

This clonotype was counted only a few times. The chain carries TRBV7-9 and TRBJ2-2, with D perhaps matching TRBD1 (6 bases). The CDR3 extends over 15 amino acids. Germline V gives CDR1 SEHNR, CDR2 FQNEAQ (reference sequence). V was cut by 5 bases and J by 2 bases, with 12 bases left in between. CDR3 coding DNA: TGTGCCAGCAGCGCACCGGGACAAAACACCGGGGAGCTGTTTTTT. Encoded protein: CASSAPGQNTGELFF. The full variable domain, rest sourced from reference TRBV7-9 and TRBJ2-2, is DTGVSQNPRHKITKRGQNVTFRCDPISEHNRLYWYRQTLGQGPEFLTYFQNEAQLEKSRLLSDRFSAERPKGSFSTLEIQRTEQGDSAMYLCASSAPGQNTGELFFGEGSRLTVL.

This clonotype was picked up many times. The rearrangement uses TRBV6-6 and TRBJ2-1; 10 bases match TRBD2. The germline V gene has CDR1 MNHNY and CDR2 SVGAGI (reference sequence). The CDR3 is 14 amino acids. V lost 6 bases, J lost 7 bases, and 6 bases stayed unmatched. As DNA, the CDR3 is TGTGCCAGCAGGTCAGCGGGAGGGAGGAATGAGCAGTTCTTC. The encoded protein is CASRSAGGRNEQFF.

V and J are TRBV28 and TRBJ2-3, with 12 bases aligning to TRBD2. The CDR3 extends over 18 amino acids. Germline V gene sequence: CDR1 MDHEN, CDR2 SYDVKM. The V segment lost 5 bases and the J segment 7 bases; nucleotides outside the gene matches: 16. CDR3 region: CASSLIGPSGRAHNTQYF. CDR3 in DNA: TGTGCCAGCAGTCTAATCGGCCCTAGCGGGAGGGCCCATAATACGCAGTATTTT. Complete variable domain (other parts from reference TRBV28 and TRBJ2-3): DVKVTQSSRYLVKRTGEKVFLECVQDMDHENMFWYRQDPGLGLRLIYFSYDVKMKEKGDIPEGYSVSREKKERFSLILESASTNQTSMYLCASSLIGPSGRAHNTQYFGPGTRLTVL.

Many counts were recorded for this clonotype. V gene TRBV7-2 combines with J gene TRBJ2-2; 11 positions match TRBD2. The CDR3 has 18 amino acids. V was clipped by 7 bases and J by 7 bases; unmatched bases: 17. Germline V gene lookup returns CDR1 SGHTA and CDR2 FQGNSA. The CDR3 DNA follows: TGTGCCAGCATCGAAGGGGCTAGCGGGGGGCCCGGAGGCGGGGAGCTGTTTTTT. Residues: CASIEGASGGPGGGELFF.

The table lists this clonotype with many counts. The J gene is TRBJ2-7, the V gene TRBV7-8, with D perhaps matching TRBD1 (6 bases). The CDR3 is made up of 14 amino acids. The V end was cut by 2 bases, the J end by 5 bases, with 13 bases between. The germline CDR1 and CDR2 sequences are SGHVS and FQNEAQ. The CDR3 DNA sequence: TGTGCCAGCAGCTTAAGTCAGGGGAAACACGAGCAGTACTTC. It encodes CASSLSQGKHEQYF.

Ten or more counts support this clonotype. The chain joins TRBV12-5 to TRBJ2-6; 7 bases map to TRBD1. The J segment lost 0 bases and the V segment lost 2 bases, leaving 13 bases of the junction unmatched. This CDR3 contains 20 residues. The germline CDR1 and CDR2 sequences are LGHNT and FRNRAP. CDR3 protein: CASGLSGTADEASGANVLTF. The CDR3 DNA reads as TGTGCTAGTGGTTTGTCCGGGACAGCGGACGAAGCCTCTGGGGCCAACGTCCTGACTTTC.

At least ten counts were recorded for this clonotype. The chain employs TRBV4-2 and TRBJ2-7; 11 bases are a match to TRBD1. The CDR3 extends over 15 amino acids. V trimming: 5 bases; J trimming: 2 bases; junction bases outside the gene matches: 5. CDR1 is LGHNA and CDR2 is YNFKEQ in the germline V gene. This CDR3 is CASSDPGQGAYEQYF. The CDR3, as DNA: TGTGCCAGCAGCGACCCGGGACAGGGGGCCTACGAGCAGTACTTC.

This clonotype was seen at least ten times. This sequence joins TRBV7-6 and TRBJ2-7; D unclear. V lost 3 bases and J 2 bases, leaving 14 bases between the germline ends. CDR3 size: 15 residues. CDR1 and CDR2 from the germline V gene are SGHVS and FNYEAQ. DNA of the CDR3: TGTGCCAGCAGCTTGAAGGCGGCCCCTACCTACGAGCAGTACTTC. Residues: CASSLKAAPTYEQYF.

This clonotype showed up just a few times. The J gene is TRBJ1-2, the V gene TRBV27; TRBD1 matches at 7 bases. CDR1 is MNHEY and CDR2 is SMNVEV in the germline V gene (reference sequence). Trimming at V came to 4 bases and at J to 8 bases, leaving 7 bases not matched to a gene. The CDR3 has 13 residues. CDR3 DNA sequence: TGTGCCAGCAGTTCTTCTGGGGGACAGGGCTACACCTTC. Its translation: CASSSSGGQGYTF.

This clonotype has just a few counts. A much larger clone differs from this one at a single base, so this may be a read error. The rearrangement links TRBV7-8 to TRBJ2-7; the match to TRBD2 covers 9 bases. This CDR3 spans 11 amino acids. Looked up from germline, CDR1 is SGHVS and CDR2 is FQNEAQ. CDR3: CVSRRGGEQYF. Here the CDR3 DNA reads TGTGTCAGCAGGCGGGGGGGCGAGCAGTACTTC.

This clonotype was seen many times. In nucleotides, the CDR3 is TGTGCCAGCAGGGAAGACAGGAGATATAGCAATCAGCCCCAGCATTTT. Residues: CASREDRRYSNQPQHF. The genes are TRBV6-6 and TRBJ1-5; TRBD1 might be the D (6 bases). The CDR3 is 16 residues long. Germline CDR1 and CDR2: MNHNY and SVGAGI (reference sequence). With 6 bases removed from V and 0 bases from J, the gap between germline ends came to 15 bases.

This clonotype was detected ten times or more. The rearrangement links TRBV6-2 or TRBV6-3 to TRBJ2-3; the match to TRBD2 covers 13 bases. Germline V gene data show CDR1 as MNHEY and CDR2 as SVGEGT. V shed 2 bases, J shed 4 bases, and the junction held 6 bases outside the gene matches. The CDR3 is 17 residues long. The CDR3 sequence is CASSYPGLAGDPDTQYF. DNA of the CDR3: TGTGCCAGCAGTTACCCTGGACTAGCGGGAGACCCAGATACGCAGTATTTT.

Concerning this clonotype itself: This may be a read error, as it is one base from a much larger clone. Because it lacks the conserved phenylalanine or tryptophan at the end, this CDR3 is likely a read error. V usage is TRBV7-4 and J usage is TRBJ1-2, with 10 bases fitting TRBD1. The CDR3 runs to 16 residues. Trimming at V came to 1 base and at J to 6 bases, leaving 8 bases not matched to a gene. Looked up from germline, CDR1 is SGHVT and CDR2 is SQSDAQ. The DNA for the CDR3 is TGTGCCAGCAGCTTAGTAGCGGGACAGGGGATCGATGGCTACACCTTA. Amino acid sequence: CASSLVAGQGIDGYTL.

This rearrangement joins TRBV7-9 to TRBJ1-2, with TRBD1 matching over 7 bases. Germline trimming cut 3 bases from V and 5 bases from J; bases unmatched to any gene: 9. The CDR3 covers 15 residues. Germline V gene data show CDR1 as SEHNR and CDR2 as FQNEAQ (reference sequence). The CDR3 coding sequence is TGTGCCAGCAGCTTGGGGCCCGGGACAGTGTATGGCTACACCTTC. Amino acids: CASSLGPGTVYGYTF.

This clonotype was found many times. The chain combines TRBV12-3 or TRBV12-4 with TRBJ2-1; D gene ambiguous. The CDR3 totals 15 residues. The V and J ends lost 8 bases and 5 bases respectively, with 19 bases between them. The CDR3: CASSYRADLDNEQFF. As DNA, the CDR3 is TGTGCCAGCTCGTACCGGGCGGACCTAGACAATGAGCAGTTCTTC.

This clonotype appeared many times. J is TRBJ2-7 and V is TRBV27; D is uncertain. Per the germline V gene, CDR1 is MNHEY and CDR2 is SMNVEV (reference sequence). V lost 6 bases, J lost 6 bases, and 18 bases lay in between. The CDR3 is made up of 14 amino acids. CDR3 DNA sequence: TGTGCCAGCAGAGGGCGAAAAAAGAGAGGCGAGCAGTACTTC. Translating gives CASRGRKKRGEQYF.